This T cell receptor (beta chain) is from a study of T cells in Graves' hyperthyroidism and ophthalmopathy. Study-level information: The blood sample was taken at first diagnosis, before treatment began.

Amplification yielded TCR beta CDR3 regions, with RNA transcripts as the source. The HTBI primer set served for first-round RT-PCR of the TCR CDR3. A single record per CDR3 protein comes from TCRdb applying MiXCR to the multiplex PCR reads. The table lists under 450,000 distinct CDR3 sequences, about 13% of them singletons, with 20% to 25% in the top ten. This clonotype appeared a few times. V gave up 2 bases and J gave up 6 bases, with 11 bases separating them. Germline values: CDR1 SGHTA, CDR2 FQGTGA. The CDR3 covers 14 residues. The origin of this receptor is a man between 25 and 39 years old with Graves' hyperthyroidism that later progressed to Graves' ophthalmopathy. The chain is built from TRBV7-3 and TRBJ2-1; D remains unclear. The specimen was blood. For the CDR3, the DNA is TGTGCCAGCAGCTTATCTCTTAGCTCCAATGAGCAGTTCTTC. Its protein is CASSLSLSSNEQFF.